The entry below gives a single T cell receptor beta chain sequence along with its context. The antigen is unknown. TCRdb reprocessed the 5' RACE reads via MiXCR and lists one record per CDR3 protein. The sample has more than 70,000 distinct CDR3 sequences; approximately 13% are singletons. This specimen comes from a study of T-cell memory formation after mild COVID-19. Study-level findings and limits: The authors left the SARS-CoV-2 specificity of second-wave clones peaking on day 37 unconfirmed. CD4+ contracting clones lay mainly in CM and EM, CD8+ ones in EMRA.

Between the trimmed V and J ends, which lost 3 bases and 3 bases, there was a span of 16 bases. The CDR3 is 15 residues long. Per the germline V gene, CDR1 is SGHRS and CDR2 is YFSETQ. Sequencing was done on a sample of PBMCs or a T cell subset sorted from them (not recorded which). The genes are TRBV5-1 and TRBJ2-7, with D perhaps TRBD1 (6 bases). The sequence was collected from an adult woman who had mild COVID-19 (a few samples of this study predate the infection). Cell type and time point are not known. The CDR3, as DNA: TGCGCCAGCAGCTCCGGAACAGGGCTGCTCTACGAGCAGTACTTC. Protein sequence: CASSSGTGLLYEQYF.